These 15 T cell receptor beta chains came from one sample sequenced in a study of graft-versus-host responses after intestinal transplantation. Which antigens these TCRs recognize remains unknown. The protocol was immunoSEQ multiplex PCR, while the TCRdb copy is restricted to in-frame clones and leaves out a portion. The sample shows 50,000 to 75,000 clones, approximately 90% of them seen only once. The sequenced sample was unstimulated CD8+ T cells sorted from spleen or lymph node cells, obtained before transplant. The source is a human donor who was the organ donor for an intestinal transplant.

The V and J genes are TRBV10-2 and TRBJ2-3; 12 nucleotides line up with TRBD2. CDR3 length equals 17 residues. With V trimmed by 4 bases and J by 6 bases, 11 bases remained unmatched. Per germline, CDR1 WSHSY and CDR2 SAAADI. In nucleotides, the CDR3 is TGCGCCAGCAGTGCTCCGGGGCTAGCGGGAGGGACCGATACGCAGTATTTT. The encoded protein is CASSAPGLAGGTDTQYF.

V is TRBV19 and J is TRBJ2-5; D is undetermined. The ends were cut back, 3 bases at V and 5 bases at J, with 16 bases in the middle. CDR3 length equals 15 residues. The germline V gene has CDR1 LNHDA and CDR2 SQIVND (reference sequence). As DNA, the CDR3 is TGTGCCAGTAGTATTGTGTTAGCAGTAGAGGAGACCCAGTACTTC. This gives the protein CASSIVLAVEETQYF.

The J gene is TRBJ2-3, the V gene TRBV15, with TRBD2 matching over 11 bases. The V and J ends lost 4 bases and 5 bases, in that order; junction bases with no gene match: 11. This CDR3 comprises 17 residues. Germline V gene lookup returns CDR1 LNHNV and CDR2 YYDKDF (reference sequence). The CDR3 DNA reads TGTGCCACCAGCATCGACGTAGCGGGAGGGCTTGGAGATACGCAGTATTTT. It encodes CATSIDVAGGLGDTQYF.

Only a few counts were recorded for this clone. This chain uses TRBV5-6 with TRBJ2-5; perhaps TRBD2 as D (6 bases). The CDR3 contains 15 residues. The germline V gene has CDR1 SGHDT and CDR2 YYEEEE. Trimming shortened V by 3 bases and J by 3 bases, and 15 bases separated the two germline ends. The CDR3: CASSSKTRMEETQYF. In nucleotides, the CDR3 is TGTGCCAGCAGCTCGAAGACTAGGATGGAAGAGACCCAGTACTTC.

The genes are TRBV5-1 and TRBJ2-5; 9 nucleotides line up with TRBD1. The J call is in doubt because the DNA end fits TRBJ2-7 better. The CDR3 covers 14 residues. The germline V gene encodes CDR1 SGHRS and CDR2 YFSETQ. Here the CDR3 reads CASSSGTGSYEQYF. Written as DNA, the CDR3 is TGCGCCAGCAGCTCCGGGACAGGGAGTTACGAGCAGTACTTC.

This clone was observed once. The genes are TRBV7-3 and TRBJ2-5; D may be TRBD2 (6 bases). Trimming cost V 4 bases and J 5 bases, with 11 bases left between them. The germline CDR1 and CDR2 sequences are SGHTA and FQGTGA. The CDR3 length is 13 residues. CDR3 in DNA: TGTGCCAGCAGCTCGGGACTGGGGGAGACCCAGTACTTC. Protein product: CASSSGLGETQYF. Drawing the rest from reference TRBV7-3 and TRBJ2-5, the complete variable domain is GAGVSQTPSNKVTEKGKYVELRCDPISGHTALYWYRQSLGQGPEFLIYFQGTGAADDSGLPNDRFFAVRPEGSVSTLKIQRTERGDSAVYLCASSSGLGETQYFGPGTRLLVL.

The gene calls are TRBV19 and TRBJ2-1, with D maybe TRBD2 (7 bases). Germline values: CDR1 LNHDA, CDR2 SQIVND (reference sequence). The CDR3 is 14 residues long. V was cut by 8 bases and J by 8 bases, with 19 bases left in between. The CDR3 sequence is CASAETTGGDEQFF. CDR3 coding DNA: TGTGCCAGTGCAGAGACGACGGGGGGCGATGAGCAGTTCTTC.

V is TRBV6-1 and J is TRBJ2-2; 9 positions agree with TRBD1. V shed 2 bases, J shed 3 bases, and the junction held 4 bases outside the gene matches. Germline loops: CDR1 MNHNS, CDR2 SASEGT. CDR3 length: 16 residues. The CDR3 region is CASSEYRGRDTGELFF. CDR3 in DNA: TGTGCCAGCAGTGAATACAGGGGGCGAGACACCGGGGAGCTGTTTTTT.

This clone was counted once. V gene TRBV19 combines with J gene TRBJ2-2; D is uncertain. V was shortened by 3 bases and J by 2 bases, with 4 bases between the two germline ends. The CDR3 runs to 13 residues. The germline CDR1 and CDR2 sequences are LNHDA and SQIVND (reference sequence). The CDR3 region is CASSITNTGELFF. DNA for the CDR3: TGTGCCAGTAGTATCACTAACACCGGGGAGCTGTTTTTT.

The J gene is TRBJ2-7, the V gene TRBV6-1; 8 bases are a match to TRBD1. V was pared by 8 bases and J by 2 bases, with 5 bases of the junction left unmatched. The CDR3 has 13 amino acids. Germline V gene lookup returns CDR1 MNHNS and CDR2 SASEGT. CDR3 DNA: TGTGCCAGCGGGGAGGACAGGGCCTACGAGCAGTACTTC. It codes for CASGEDRAYEQYF.

This clone showed up just once. The J gene is TRBJ2-7, the V gene TRBV6-6, with 12 bases matching TRBD2. This CDR3 is 13 amino acids long. V trimming: 10 bases; J trimming: 6 bases; junction bases outside the gene matches: 7. The germline gives CDR1 MNHNY, CDR2 SVGAGI (reference sequence). CDR3 nucleotide sequence: TGTGCCACACTAGCGGGAGGTTCGACCGAGCAGTACTTC. Amino acid sequence: CATLAGGSTEQYF.

The chain joins TRBV9 to TRBJ1-2; D is unresolved. This CDR3 has 15 amino acids. Trimming pared 3 bases from V and 7 bases from J, leaving 19 bases between. Germline assignment: CDR1 SGDLS and CDR2 YYNGEE. The CDR3 sequence is CASSAPLGGSGGYTF. CDR3 coding DNA: TGTGCCAGCAGCGCGCCCCTTGGTGGGAGTGGTGGCTACACCTTC.

The DNA of the CDR3 is TGTGCCAGCAGCGCTCTAGCGGAGCTCAACAATGAGCAGTTCTTC. This sequence encodes CASSALAELNNEQFF. V usage is TRBV28 and J usage is TRBJ2-1; TRBD2 aligns across 7 bases. This CDR3 has 15 residues. After removal of 6 bases from V and 5 bases from J, the junction contained 10 bases not matched to a gene. Germline V gene lookup returns CDR1 MDHEN and CDR2 SYDVKM. The full variable domain, in which reference TRBV28 and TRBJ2-1 provide the parts outside the CDR3, is DVKVTQSSRYLVKRTGEKVFLECVQDMDHENMFWYRQDPGLGLRLIYFSYDVKMKEKGDIPEGYSVSREKKERFSLILESASTNQTSMYLCASSALAELNNEQFFGPGTRLTVL.

The chain employs TRBV2 and TRBJ1-2; 9 nucleotides align to TRBD1. This CDR3 comprises 15 residues. The trim removed 7 bases at V and 4 bases at J, leaving 10 bases unmatched. Germline V gene sequence: CDR1 SNHLY, CDR2 FYNNEI. The CDR3 spells CASTRNPGQGYGYTF. CDR3 DNA sequence: TGTGCCAGCACTAGAAATCCGGGACAGGGCTATGGCTACACCTTC.

This sequence joins TRBV9 and TRBJ1-1; D may be TRBD1 (6 bases). The germline V gene encodes CDR1 SGDLS and CDR2 YYNGEE. Trimming left V 4 bases short and J 1 base short, with 8 bases between. The CDR3 is made up of 13 amino acids. CDR3 region: CASSRGWNTEAFF. The CDR3 DNA sequence: TGTGCCAGCAGCAGGGGGTGGAACACTGAAGCTTTCTTT.